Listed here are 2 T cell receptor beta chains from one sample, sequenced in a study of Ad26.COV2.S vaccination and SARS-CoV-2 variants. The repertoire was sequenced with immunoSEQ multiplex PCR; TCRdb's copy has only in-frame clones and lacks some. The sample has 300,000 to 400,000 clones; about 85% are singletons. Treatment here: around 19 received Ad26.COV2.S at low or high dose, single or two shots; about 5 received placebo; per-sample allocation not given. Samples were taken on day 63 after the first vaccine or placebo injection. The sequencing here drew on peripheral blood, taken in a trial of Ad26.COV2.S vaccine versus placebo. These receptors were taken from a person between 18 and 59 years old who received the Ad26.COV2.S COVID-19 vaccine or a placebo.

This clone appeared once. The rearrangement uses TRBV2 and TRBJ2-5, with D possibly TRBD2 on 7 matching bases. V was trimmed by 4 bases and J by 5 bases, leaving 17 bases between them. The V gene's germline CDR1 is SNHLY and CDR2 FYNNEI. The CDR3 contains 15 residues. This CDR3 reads CASSGVGGPAETQYF. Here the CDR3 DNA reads TGTGCCAGCAGTGGAGTGGGGGGGCCCGCGGAGACCCAGTACTTC.

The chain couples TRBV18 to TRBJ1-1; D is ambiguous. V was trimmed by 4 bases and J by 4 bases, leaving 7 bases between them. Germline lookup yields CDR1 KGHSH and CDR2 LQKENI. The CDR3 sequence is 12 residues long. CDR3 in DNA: TGTGCCAGCTCACTGGAGGCCACTGAAGCTTTCTTT. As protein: CASSLEATEAFF. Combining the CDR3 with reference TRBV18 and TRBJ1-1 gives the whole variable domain NAGVMQNPRHLVRRRGQEARLRCSPMKGHSHVYWYRQLPEEGLKFMVYLQKENIIDESGMPKERFSAEFPKEGPSILRIQQVVRGDSAAYFCASSLEATEAFFGQGTRLTVV.